Reported below is one T cell receptor (beta chain). What it recognizes is unknown. The record originates from a study of OX40 agonist ivuxolimab in advanced cancers. Clones were sequenced by immunoSEQ multiplex PCR, and TCRdb holds only the in-frame ones, with some missing. The sample yields around 100,000 clones, around 90% seen once. Study-wide findings and caveats: Nonresponders included some who also had low normalized T-cell clonal expansion.

CDR1 and CDR2 from the germline V gene are SGHRS and YFSETQ. With 3 bases clipped from V and 1 base from J, the junction kept 4 bases outside the gene matches. The CDR3 covers 16 residues. The clonotype was recovered from an adult with an advanced solid tumor such as melanoma, head and neck, liver or kidney cancer. The specimen was CD4+ or CD8+ T cells sorted from blood, collected in a trial of the OX40 agonist ivuxolimab. J is TRBJ2-5 and V is TRBV5-1; 12 bases agree with TRBD2. The CDR3 here is CASSSLAGGIQETQYF. DNA of the CDR3: TGCGCCAGCAGCTCGCTAGCGGGAGGGATCCAAGAGACCCAGTACTTC.